Here is one T cell receptor beta chain with its context. Using immunoSEQ multiplex PCR, the repertoire was profiled, and TCRdb retains in-frame clones only, with some absent. In the table there are 45,000 to 55,000 clones, around 84% of which are singletons. The sample is drawn from a study of OX40 agonist ivuxolimab in advanced cancers. This CDR3 has 18 residues. Between the trimmed V and J ends, which lost 3 bases and 0 bases, there was a span of 18 bases. Germline V lookup: CDR1 MNHEY, CDR2 SMNVEV (reference sequence). Here the sequenced sample was CD4+ or CD8+ T cells sorted from blood, taken in a trial of the OX40 agonist ivuxolimab. The V call is TRBV27, the J call TRBJ2-1; D is uncertain. The receptor comes from an adult with an advanced solid tumor such as melanoma, head and neck, liver or kidney cancer. The CDR3 DNA reads as TGTGCCAGCAGTTTCCATCGAACGACACCTAGCTCCTACAATGAGCAGTTCTTC. Encoded protein: CASSFHRTTPSSYNEQFF.